This T cell receptor (beta chain) was obtained from a study of blood T cell repertoires in COVID-19. Study details: Researchers got acute and convalescent COVID-19 samples from the United States, Italy and Spain. From T cells, B-cell-depleted T cells, or PBMCs came the material, which was cDNA or gDNA.

The CDR3 has 15 residues. Germline V lookup: CDR1 KGHDR, CDR2 SFDVKD. V lost 6 bases, J lost 4 bases, and 9 bases stayed unmatched. Seattle's cohort entered during active infection and was followed longitudinally. Per the original data handling: Amplified reference gene primers provided the basis for estimating nucleated cell counts. Method: immunoSEQ multiplex PCR; TCRdb's copy keeps in-frame clones and lacks some. V and J calls and clone size are those listed in that table; D and trimming were worked out from the DNA. This table holds roughly 220,000 clones, roughly 79% found once. This receptor was identified in a woman aged 80 or over with COVID-19, enrolled during active disease. The specimen sequenced was peripheral blood. V usage is TRBV24-1 and J usage is TRBJ2-3; 7 bases are shared with TRBD1. CDR3 sequence: CATSRRGGRADTQYF. The CDR3 DNA reads TGTGCCACCAGTCGGAGAGGGGGCAGAGCAGATACGCAGTATTTT.